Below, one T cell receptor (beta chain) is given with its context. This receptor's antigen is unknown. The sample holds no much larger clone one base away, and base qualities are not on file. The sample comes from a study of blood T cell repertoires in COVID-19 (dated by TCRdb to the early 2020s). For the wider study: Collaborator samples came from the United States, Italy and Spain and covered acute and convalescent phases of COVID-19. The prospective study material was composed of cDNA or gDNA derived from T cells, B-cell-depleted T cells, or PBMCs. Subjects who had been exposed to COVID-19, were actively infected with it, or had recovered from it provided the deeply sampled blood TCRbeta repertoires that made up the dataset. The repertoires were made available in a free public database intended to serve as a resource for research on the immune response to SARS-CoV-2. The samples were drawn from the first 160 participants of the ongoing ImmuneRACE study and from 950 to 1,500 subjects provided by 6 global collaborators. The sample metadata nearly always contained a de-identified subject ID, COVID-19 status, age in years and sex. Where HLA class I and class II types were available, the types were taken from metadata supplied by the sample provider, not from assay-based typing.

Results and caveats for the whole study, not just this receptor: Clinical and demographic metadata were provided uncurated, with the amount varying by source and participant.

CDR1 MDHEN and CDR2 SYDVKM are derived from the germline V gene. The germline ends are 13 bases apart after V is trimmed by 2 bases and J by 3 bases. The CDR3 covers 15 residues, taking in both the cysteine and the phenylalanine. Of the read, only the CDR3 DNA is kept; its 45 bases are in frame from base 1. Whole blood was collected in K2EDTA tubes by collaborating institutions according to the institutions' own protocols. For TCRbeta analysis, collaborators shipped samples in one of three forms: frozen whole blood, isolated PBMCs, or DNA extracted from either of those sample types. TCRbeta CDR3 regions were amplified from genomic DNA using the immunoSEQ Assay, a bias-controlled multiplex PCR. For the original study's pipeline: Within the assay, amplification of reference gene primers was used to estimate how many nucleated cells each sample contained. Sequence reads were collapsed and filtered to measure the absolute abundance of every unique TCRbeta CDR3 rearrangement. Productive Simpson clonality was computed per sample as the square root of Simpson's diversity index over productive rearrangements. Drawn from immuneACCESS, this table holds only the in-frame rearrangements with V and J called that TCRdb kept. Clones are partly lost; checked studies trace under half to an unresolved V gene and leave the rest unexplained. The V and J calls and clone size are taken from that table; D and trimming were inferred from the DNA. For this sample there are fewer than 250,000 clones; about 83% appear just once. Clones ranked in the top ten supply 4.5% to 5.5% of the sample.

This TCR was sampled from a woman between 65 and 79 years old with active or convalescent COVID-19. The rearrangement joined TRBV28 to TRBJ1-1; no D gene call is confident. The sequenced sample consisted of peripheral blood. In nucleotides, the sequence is TGTGCCAGCAGTTTAGCGGGGTCTGGGGACACTGAAGCTTTCTTT. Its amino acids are CASSLAGSGDTEAFF.